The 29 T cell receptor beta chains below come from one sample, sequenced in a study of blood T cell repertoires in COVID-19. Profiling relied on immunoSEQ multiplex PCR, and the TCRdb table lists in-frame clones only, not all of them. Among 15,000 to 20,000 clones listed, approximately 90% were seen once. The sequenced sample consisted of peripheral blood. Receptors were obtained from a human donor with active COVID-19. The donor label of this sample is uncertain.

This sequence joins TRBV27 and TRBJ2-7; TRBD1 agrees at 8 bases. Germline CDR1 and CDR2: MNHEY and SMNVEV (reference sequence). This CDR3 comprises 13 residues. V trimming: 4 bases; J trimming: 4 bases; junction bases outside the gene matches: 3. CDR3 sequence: CASSSGGGYEQYF. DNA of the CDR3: TGTGCCAGCAGTTCAGGGGGCGGGTACGAGCAGTACTTC.

CDR3 coding DNA: TGTGCCAGCAGCGTAGCGGGGTCCACCGGGGAGCTGTTTTTT. Protein: CASSVAGSTGELFF. V and J are TRBV9 and TRBJ2-2; weak D call: TRBD2 (5 bases). With 0 bases removed from V and 4 bases from J, the gap between germline ends came to 7 bases. Looked up from germline, CDR1 is SGDLS and CDR2 is YYNGEE. This CDR3 spans 14 amino acids.

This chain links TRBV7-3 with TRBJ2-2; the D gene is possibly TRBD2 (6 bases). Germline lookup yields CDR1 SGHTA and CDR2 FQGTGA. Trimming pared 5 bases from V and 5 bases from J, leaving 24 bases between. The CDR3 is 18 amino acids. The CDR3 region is CASSHGGMAGRKTGELFF. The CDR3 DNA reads TGTGCCAGCAGCCACGGTGGGATGGCGGGGAGGAAGACCGGGGAGCTGTTTTTT.

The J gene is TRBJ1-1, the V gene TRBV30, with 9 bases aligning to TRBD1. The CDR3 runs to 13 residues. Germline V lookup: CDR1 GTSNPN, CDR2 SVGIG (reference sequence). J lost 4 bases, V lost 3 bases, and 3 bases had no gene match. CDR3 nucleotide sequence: TGTGCCTGGAGAGGGGACAGGGCCACTGAAGCTTTCTTT. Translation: CAWRGDRATEAFF.

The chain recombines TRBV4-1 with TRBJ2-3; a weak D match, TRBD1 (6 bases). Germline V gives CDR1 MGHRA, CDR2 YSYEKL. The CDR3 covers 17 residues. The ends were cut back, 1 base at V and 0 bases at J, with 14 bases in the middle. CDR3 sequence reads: CASSQGGPGTSTDTQYF. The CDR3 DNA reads TGCGCCAGCAGCCAAGGGGGGCCCGGCACTAGCACAGATACGCAGTATTTT.

CDR3 residues: CASTDRGVSNEQFF. Here the CDR3 DNA reads TGTGCCAGCACCGACAGGGGAGTCTCCAATGAGCAGTTCTTC. The gene calls are TRBV6-5 and TRBJ2-1; 8 bases are a match to TRBD1. With V trimmed by 7 bases and J by 6 bases, 8 bases remained unmatched. The germline V gene encodes CDR1 MNHEY and CDR2 SVGAGI. This CDR3 has 14 amino acids.

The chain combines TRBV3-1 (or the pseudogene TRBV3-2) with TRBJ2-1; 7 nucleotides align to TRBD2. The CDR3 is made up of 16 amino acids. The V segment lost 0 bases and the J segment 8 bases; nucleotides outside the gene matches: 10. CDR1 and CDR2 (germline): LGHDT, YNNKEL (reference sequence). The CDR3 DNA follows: TGTGCCAGCAGCCAAGAAGGCGGGAGATCCGTACATGAGCAGTTCTTC. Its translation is CASSQEGGRSVHEQFF.

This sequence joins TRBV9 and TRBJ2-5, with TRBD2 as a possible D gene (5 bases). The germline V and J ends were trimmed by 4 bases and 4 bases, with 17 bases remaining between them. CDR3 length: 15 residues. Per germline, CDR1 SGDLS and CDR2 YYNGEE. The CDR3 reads CASSPRSGGLETQYF. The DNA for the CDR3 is TGTGCCAGCAGCCCCCGGAGTGGCGGGCTAGAGACCCAGTACTTC.

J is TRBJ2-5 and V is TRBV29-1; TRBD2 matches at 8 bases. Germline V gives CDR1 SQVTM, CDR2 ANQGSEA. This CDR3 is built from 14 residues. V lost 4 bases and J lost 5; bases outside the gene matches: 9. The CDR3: CSVAGRGGEETQYF. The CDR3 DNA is TGCAGCGTTGCCGGGAGGGGAGGAGAGGAGACCCAGTACTTC. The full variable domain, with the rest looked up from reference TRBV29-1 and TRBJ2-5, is SAVISQKPSRDICQRGTSLTIQCQVDSQVTMMFWYRQQPGQSLTLIATANQGSEATYESGFVIDKFPISRPNLTFSTLTVSNMSPEDSSIYLCSVAGRGGEETQYFGPGTRLLVL.

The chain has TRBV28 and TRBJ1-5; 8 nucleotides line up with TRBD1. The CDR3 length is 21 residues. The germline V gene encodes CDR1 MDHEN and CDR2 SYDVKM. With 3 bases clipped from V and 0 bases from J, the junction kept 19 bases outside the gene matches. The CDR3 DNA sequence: TGTGCCAGCAGTTTCCCCTCGGACAGGGAGGGGTTTGTGCATAGCAATCAGCCCCAGCATTTT. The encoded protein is CASSFPSDREGFVHSNQPQHF.

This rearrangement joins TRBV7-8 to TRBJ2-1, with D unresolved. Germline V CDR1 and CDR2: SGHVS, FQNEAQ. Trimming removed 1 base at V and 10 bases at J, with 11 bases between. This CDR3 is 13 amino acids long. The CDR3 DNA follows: TGTGCCAGCAGCTTAGGTTCCCTACTAGAGCAGTTCTTC. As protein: CASSLGSLLEQFF.

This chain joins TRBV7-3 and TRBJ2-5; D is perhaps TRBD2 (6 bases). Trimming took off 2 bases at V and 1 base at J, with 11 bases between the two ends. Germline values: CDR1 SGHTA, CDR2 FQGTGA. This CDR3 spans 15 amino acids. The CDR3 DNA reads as TGTGCCAGCAGCTTAGGAGGGATGGGCCAAGAGACCCAGTACTTC. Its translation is CASSLGGMGQETQYF.

CDR3 coding DNA: TGTGCCAGCAGTCCTTCAACAGGGGTTGACATTCAGTACTTC. Translation: CASSPSTGVDIQYF. V is TRBV27 and J is TRBJ2-4, with 7 bases identical to TRBD1. Germline V gene data show CDR1 as MNHEY and CDR2 as SMNVEV (reference sequence). This CDR3 spans 14 amino acids. Trimming cost V 5 bases and J 8 bases; bases outside gene matches: 9.

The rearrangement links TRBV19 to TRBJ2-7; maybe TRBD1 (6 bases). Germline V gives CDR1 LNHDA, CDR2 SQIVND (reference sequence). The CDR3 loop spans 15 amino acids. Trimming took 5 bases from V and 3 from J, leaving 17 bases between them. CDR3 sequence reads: CASSSDPGHLYEQYF. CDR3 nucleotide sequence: TGTGCCAGTAGTTCTGACCCGGGACACCTCTACGAGCAGTACTTC.

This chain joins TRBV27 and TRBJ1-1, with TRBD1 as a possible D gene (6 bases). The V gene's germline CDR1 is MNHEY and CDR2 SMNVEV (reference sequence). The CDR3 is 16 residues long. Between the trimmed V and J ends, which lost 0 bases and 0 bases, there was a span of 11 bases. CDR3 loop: CASSLSMQGMNTEAFF. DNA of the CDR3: TGTGCCAGCAGTTTATCGATGCAGGGGATGAACACTGAAGCTTTCTTT.

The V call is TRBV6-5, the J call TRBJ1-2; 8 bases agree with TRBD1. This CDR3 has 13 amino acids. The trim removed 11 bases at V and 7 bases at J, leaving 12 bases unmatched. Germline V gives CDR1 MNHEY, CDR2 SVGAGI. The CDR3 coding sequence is TGTGCCGTTCGCAGGGGGCATTCTTTTGGCTACACCTTC. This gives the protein CAVRRGHSFGYTF.

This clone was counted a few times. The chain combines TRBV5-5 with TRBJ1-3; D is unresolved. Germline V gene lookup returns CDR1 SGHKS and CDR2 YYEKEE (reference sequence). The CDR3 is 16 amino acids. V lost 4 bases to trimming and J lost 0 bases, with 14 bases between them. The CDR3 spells CASSPGATRSGNTIYF. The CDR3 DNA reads TGTGCCAGCAGCCCGGGAGCAACTCGCTCTGGAAACACCATATATTTT.

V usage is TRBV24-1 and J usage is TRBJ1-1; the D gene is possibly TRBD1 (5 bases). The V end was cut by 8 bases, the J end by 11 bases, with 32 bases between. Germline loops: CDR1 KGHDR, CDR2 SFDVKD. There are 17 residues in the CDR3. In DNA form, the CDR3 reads TGTGCCACCAAAATTGCCGAGCAGTTTGGGGACGGGACTCGTGCTTTCTTT. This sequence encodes CATKIAEQFGDGTRAFF.

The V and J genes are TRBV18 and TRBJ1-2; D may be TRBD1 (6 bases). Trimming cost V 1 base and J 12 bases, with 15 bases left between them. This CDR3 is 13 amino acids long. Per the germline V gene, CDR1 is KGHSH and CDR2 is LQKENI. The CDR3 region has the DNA TGTGCCAGCTCACCACAAGTCGGCAGGGGAGACACCTTC. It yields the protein CASSPQVGRGDTF.

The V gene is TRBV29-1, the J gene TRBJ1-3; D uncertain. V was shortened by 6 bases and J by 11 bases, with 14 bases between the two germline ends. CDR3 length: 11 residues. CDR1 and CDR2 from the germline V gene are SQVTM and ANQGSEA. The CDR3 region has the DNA TGCAGCGTCCGGACTGACTACGCCATATATTTT. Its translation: CSVRTDYAIYF. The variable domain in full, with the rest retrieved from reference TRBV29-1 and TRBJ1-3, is SAVISQKPSRDICQRGTSLTIQCQVDSQVTMMFWYRQQPGQSLTLIATANQGSEATYESGFVIDKFPISRPNLTFSTLTVSNMSPEDSSIYLCSVRTDYAIYFGEGSWLTVV.

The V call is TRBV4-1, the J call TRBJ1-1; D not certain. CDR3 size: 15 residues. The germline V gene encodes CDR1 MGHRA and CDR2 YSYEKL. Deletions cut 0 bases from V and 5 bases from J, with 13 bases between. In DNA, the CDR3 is TGCGCCAGCAGCCAAGATGGGCTGGGGAGGACTGAAGCTTTCTTT. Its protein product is CASSQDGLGRTEAFF.

As DNA, the CDR3 is TGTGCCAGTAGTGACAGGGGCGACACCGGGGAGCTGTTTTTT. Its protein is CASSDRGDTGELFF. The genes are TRBV19 and TRBJ2-2; 8 bases line up with TRBD1. The CDR3 sequence is 14 residues long. The germline CDR1 and CDR2 sequences are LNHDA and SQIVND (reference sequence). The trim removed 5 bases at V and 3 bases at J, leaving 2 bases unmatched.

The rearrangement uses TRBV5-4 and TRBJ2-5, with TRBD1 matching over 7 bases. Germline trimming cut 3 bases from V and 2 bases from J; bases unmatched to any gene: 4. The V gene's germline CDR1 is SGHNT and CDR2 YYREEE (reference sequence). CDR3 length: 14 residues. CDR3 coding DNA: TGTGCCAGCAGCTCGACAGGGATACAAGAGACCCAGTACTTC. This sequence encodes CASSSTGIQETQYF.

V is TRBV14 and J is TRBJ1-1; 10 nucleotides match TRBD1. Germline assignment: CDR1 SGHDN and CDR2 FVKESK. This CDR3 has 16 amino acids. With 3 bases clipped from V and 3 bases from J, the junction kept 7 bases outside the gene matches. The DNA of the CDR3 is TGTGCCAGCAGCCAGAGGACAGGGGGTTTGGACACTGAAGCTTTCTTT. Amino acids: CASSQRTGGLDTEAFF.

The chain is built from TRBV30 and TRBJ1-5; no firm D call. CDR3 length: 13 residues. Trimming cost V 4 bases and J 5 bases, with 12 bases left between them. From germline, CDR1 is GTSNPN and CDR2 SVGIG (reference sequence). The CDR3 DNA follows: TGTGCCTGGACCACTGGGAGGGATCAGCCCCAGCATTTT. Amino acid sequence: CAWTTGRDQPQHF. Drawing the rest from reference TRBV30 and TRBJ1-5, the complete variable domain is SQTIHQWPATLVQPVGSPLSLECTVEGTSNPNLYWYRQAAGRGLQLLFYSVGIGQISSEVPQNLSASRPQDRQFILSSKKLLLSDSGFYLCAWTTGRDQPQHFGDGTRLSIL.

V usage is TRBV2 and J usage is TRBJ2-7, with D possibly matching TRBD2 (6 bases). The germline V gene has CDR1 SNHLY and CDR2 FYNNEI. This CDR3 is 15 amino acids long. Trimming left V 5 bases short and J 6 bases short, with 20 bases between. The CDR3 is CASSSSSAAGGEQYF. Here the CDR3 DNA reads TGTGCCAGCAGTTCCTCTAGCGCCGCCGGGGGCGAGCAGTACTTC.

CDR3 DNA sequence: TGTGCCACCAGTCCCACAGGGGTGGGGAAGAGAGAGACCCAGTACTTC. Residues: CATSPTGVGKRETQYF. The rearrangement uses TRBV24-1 and TRBJ2-5, with 7 bases identical to TRBD1. The junction had 13 bases not matched to a gene; V was cut back by 6 bases and J by 4 bases. Germline V gene data show CDR1 as KGHDR and CDR2 as SFDVKD. This CDR3 is 16 amino acids long.

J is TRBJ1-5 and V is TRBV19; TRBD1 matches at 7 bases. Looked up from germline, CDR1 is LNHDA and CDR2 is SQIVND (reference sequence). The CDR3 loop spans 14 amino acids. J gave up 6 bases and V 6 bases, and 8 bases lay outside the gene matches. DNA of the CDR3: TGTGCCAGTAGCCTACACAGGGGTCCTCAGCCCCAGCATTTT. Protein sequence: CASSLHRGPQPQHF.

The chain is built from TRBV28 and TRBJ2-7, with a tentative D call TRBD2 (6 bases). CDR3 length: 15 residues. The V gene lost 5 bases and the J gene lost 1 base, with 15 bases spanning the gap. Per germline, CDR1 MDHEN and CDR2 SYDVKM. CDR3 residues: CASSPTNAGSYEQYF. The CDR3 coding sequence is TGTGCCAGCAGTCCCACCAATGCGGGGTCCTACGAGCAGTACTTC.